The rows below give T cell receptor beta chains drawn from one sample of a study of molecular identifiers for immune sequencing clone quantification. MiXCR was run by TCRdb on the PCR reads, yielding one entry per CDR3 protein. The sample carries approximately 500,000 distinct CDR3 sequences, about a fifth recorded once. The sample was naive CD8+ T cells from blood, with Jurkat cell RNA spiked in. Source of these receptors: a human donor in good health. Some libraries in this study had Jurkat cell RNA spiked in. Each CDR3 is given with its conserved first and last residue. The order of the fields is clone size, J gene, D gene, V gene, CDR3 DNA, CDR3 protein. D genes are given only for firm matches. Some rows mark clone size as missing; the rest say once, few, many or name a class of expanded clone.

. | TRBJ2-1 | . | TRBV6-2/TRBV6-3 | TGTGCCAGCACCCTGGACCTAAGCTCCTACAATGAGCGGTTCTTC | CASTLDLSSYNERFF
few | TRBJ2-4 | . | TRBV6-2/TRBV6-3 | TGTGCCAGCAGCCCCCTCGGTCCTCCCAAAAACATTCAGTACTTC | CASSPLGPPKNIQYF
many | TRBJ2-5 | . | TRBV5-4 | TGTGCCAGCAGCTTTCCAGGGGACCAAGAGACCCAGTACTTC | CASSFPGDQETQYF
many | TRBJ2-5 | TRBD2 | TRBV7-9 | TGTGCCAGCAGCTCTCTTGGGACTAGCGGGGAAGAGACCCAGTACTTC | CASSSLGTSGEETQYF
many | TRBJ2-3 | . | TRBV11-2 | TGTGCCAGCACCTTCTCTGTTACGCCAGGGCAAGATACGCAGTATTTT | CASTFSVTPGQDTQYF
few | TRBJ1-5 | . | TRBV5-1 | TGCGCCAGCAGCCCGGACGGGAACAATCAGCCCCAGCATTTT | CASSPDGNNQPQHF
. | TRBJ2-3 | TRBD2 | TRBV7-9 | TGTGCCAGCAGCTTTCAGAGACTAGCGGGCATCACAGATACGCAGTATTTT | CASSFQRLAGITDTQYF
. | TRBJ2-2 | . | TRBV12-3/TRBV12-4 | TGTGCCAGCACCCCCGACGGTAGCGGGGAGCTGTTTTTT | CASTPDGSGELFF
. | TRBJ1-1 | TRBD1 | TRBV7-9 | TGTGCCAGCAGCTTAGGACAGGGACGGGCGGCTTTCTTT | CASSLGQGRAAFF
. | TRBJ1-6 | . | TRBV12-3/TRBV12-4 | TGTGCCAGCAGTTTTGGGCCAGATTATAATTCACCCCTCCACTTT | CASSFGPDYNSPLHF
. | TRBJ2-5 | TRBD2 | TRBV6-2/TRBV6-3 | TGTGCCAGCAGTTACTCTATACTAGCGGGCCCCCAGTACTTC | CASSYSILAGPQYF
once | TRBJ2-7 | . | TRBV7-2 | TGTGCCTGCAGCCTGAGCTCCTACGAGCAGTACTTC | CACSLSSYEQYF
many | TRBJ2-3 | . | TRBV7-9 | TGTGCCAGCAGCGACGGGCCCGGCGAGACGCAGTATTTT | CASSDGPGETQYF
. | TRBJ2-1 | TRBD2 | TRBV24-1 | TGTGTCACCAGTGATTTGCTTGCGGGAGGGCCAGATGAGCAGTTCTTC | CVTSDLLAGGPDEQFF
few | TRBJ2-1 | . | TRBV19 | TGTGCCAGTAGTAGGAACGGGGGAGGTGAGCAGTTCTTC | CASSRNGGGEQFF
. | TRBJ2-1 | . | TRBV4-1 | TGCGCCAGCAGCCAAGATCCCAGGACCTACAATGAGCAGTTCTTC | CASSQDPRTYNEQFF
many | TRBJ2-7 | . | TRBV27 | TGTGCCAGCAGTTTAAACCCGCAAAGTGAGCAGTACTTC | CASSLNPQSEQYF
many | TRBJ2-5 | TRBD1 | TRBV29-1 | TGCAGCGTGAACGGACAGGGCGGATTCGGGGAGACCCAGTACTTC | CSVNGQGGFGETQYF
many | TRBJ2-5 | . | TRBV6-2/TRBV6-3 | TGTGCCAGCAACCGAGACAGGTACCAAGAGACCCAGTACTTC | CASNRDRYQETQYF
many | TRBJ2-3 | TRBD1 | TRBV4-3 | TGCGCCAGCAGCCGGGACAGGGGACTCACAGATACGCAGTATTTT | CASSRDRGLTDTQYF
many | TRBJ2-3 | . | TRBV27 | TGTGCCAGCAGCCTAACTCCGGGTCCGGGCGGGGAAGATACGCAGTATTTT | CASSLTPGPGGEDTQYF
. | TRBJ2-2 | TRBD2 | TRBV2 | TGTGCCAGCACGGTAGCGGGAGAGACCGGGGAGCTGTTTTTT | CASTVAGETGELFF
many | TRBJ2-3 | TRBD2 | TRBV7-6 | TGTGCCAGCAGCTTCATTAGCGGGGGGGCCGAAGATACGCAGTATTTT | CASSFISGGAEDTQYF
few | TRBJ1-1 | . | TRBV7-6 | TGTGCCAGCAGCTTAGGTTTCGGGAACACTGAAGCTTTCTTT | CASSLGFGNTEAFF
many | TRBJ1-5 | . | TRBV19 | TGTGCCAGTAGCCTTCTACAGTATAGCAATCAGCCCCAGCATTTT | CASSLLQYSNQPQHF
few | TRBJ2-7 | TRBD1 | TRBV29-1 | TGCAGCGTTGAGGGAGGACAGGGTTTCTCCTACGAGCAGTACTTC | CSVEGGQGFSYEQYF
. | TRBJ2-7 | . | TRBV27 | TGTGCCAGCAGACCGGGACACTCGCTCTACGAGCAGTACTTC | CASRPGHSLYEQYF
. | TRBJ2-7 | . | TRBV6-1 | TGTGCCAGCAGTATTCACAGGGCCCCAACAGGAGAGCAGTACTTC | CASSIHRAPTGEQYF
. | TRBJ2-1 | . | TRBV5-4 | TGTGCCAGCAGCTTAGTTGGGGCCAGCAATGAGCAGTTCTTC | CASSLVGASNEQFF
. | TRBJ2-5 | TRBD2 | TRBV20-1 | TGCAGTGCTAGGGCCCGACTAGCGGGAGTCCAAGAGACCCAGTACTTC | CSARARLAGVQETQYF
many | TRBJ2-3 | . | TRBV27 | TGTGCCAGCAGTTTAGGTACGAGGAACACAGATACGCAGTATTTT | CASSLGTRNTDTQYF
many | TRBJ1-5 | . | TRBV6-2/TRBV6-3 | TGTGCCAGCAGTTACTCGATCAGGGTTCAGCCCCAGCATTTT | CASSYSIRVQPQHF
many | TRBJ1-5 | TRBD1 | TRBV5-8 | TGTGCCAGCAGCGTCAGGACAGGGGGCTTTCAGCCCCAGCATTTT | CASSVRTGGFQPQHF
. | TRBJ2-5 | . | TRBV4-1 | TGCGCCAGCAGCCAACTACAGGATTACCAAGAGACCCAGTACTTC | CASSQLQDYQETQYF
many | TRBJ2-7 | TRBD1 | TRBV4-1 | TGCGCCAGCAGCCAGAACTCAGGGGGCGTCTACGAGCAGTACTTC | CASSQNSGGVYEQYF
many | TRBJ2-7 | . | TRBV7-2 | TGTGCCAGCAGCCCCTCGACCGATTACGGAGAGCAGTACTTC | CASSPSTDYGEQYF
. | TRBJ2-7 | TRBD2 | TRBV28 | TGTGCCAGCAGTTTGGTACTAGCGACCTCCTACGAGCAGTACTTC | CASSLVLATSYEQYF
many | TRBJ1-1 | TRBD1 | TRBV14 | TGTGCCAGCAGCCAAGATGGGGCCAGGGGGCTTGGCGCTGAAGCTTTCTTT | CASSQDGARGLGAEAFF
few | TRBJ2-3 | . | TRBV27 | TGTGCCAGCAGTAGTAGGCCTCTCTCGGATACGCAGTATTTT | CASSSRPLSDTQYF
many | TRBJ1-1 | . | TRBV7-9 | TGTGCCAGCAGCCCATTAGGAACTGAAGCTTTCTTT | CASSPLGTEAFF
many | TRBJ2-7 | TRBD2 | TRBV14 | TGTGCCAGCAGCCAGACTAGCGGGAGTGGGGAGCAGTACTTC | CASSQTSGSGEQYF
few | TRBJ1-1 | . | TRBV4-1 | TGCGCCAGCAGCCACCCAGGGGCGAACACTGAAGCTTTCTTT | CASSHPGANTEAFF
many | TRBJ1-2 | . | TRBV29-1 | TGCAGCGTTGAAGGGATTCCGTCCCCACGACAACCTAACTATGGCTACACCTTC | CSVEGIPSPRQPNYGYTF
. | TRBJ1-1 | . | TRBV27 | TGTGCCAGCAGTTTAGGGGACACTGAAGCTTGCTTT | CASSLGDTEACF
. | TRBJ1-5 | . | TRBV19 | TGTGCCAGTACCGTGGAAGTGGGGGGCAATCAGCCCCAGCATTTT | CASTVEVGGNQPQHF
many | TRBJ2-7 | TRBD2 | TRBV3-1 | TGCGCCAGCAGCCAAGGGACTAGCGGGAACTACGAGCAGTACTTC | CASSQGTSGNYEQYF
many | TRBJ2-6 | . | TRBV9 | TGTGCCAGCAGCTTATACTCCGGGACACCCTCCTCTGGGGCCAACGTCCTGACTTTC | CASSLYSGTPSSGANVLTF
few | TRBJ1-1 | . | TRBV9 | TGTGCCAGCAGCGTAGCAGGGGTAGATACTGAAGCTTTCTTT | CASSVAGVDTEAFF
few | TRBJ1-2 | . | TRBV19 | TGTGCCAGTAGTATAGGACTGGGCTACACCTTC | CASSIGLGYTF
. | TRBJ1-4 | . | TRBV6-1 | TGTGCCAGCAGCTTTCCCCGGGCAACTAATGAAAAACTGTTTTTT | CASSFPRATNEKLFF
many | TRBJ1-1 | TRBD1 | TRBV29-1 | TGCAGCGTTGATAACAGGGGGCGGACTGAAGCTTTCTTT | CSVDNRGRTEAFF